This T cell receptor (beta chain) was identified during a study of blood T cells in healthy people across ages. Study conclusions and caveats: Estimated diversity, derived from one million T cells, was regarded as an underestimate.

After removal of 0 bases from V and 4 bases from J, the junction contained 9 bases not matched to a gene. Per the germline V gene, CDR1 is MNHEY and CDR2 is SVGAGI. CDR3 length equals 17 residues. Sample-barcoded 5' priming and a J-beta primer mix drove a second PCR of roughly 6 to 12 cycles. Every sample produced at least 2.5 million CDR3-containing paired-end reads. TCRdb re-analysed the 5' RACE reads in MiXCR, keeping a single row per CDR3 protein. The table includes around 1,000,000 distinct CDR3 sequences, almost 25% detected once. This clonotype occurred a few times. The antigen remains unidentified. The sample was also reused in another study, on T cells of mothers and their children. That source reports: Maternal samples each gave over 9.5 million TCR beta CDR3 reads, and child samples around 3.2 million each.

Sequenced input: blood. The sequence was obtained from a girl aged 2-10 years in good health. The V gene is TRBV6-5, the J gene TRBJ2-5, with 9 nucleotides matching TRBD2. The CDR3 DNA follows: TGTGCCAGCAGTTACTCTTCACTAGCGGGTGGTGCAGAGACCCAGTACTTC. As protein: CASSYSSLAGGAETQYF.